The clone carrying this T cell receptor beta chain was recorded a few times. Its antigen remains unidentified. Trimming stripped 7 bases from V and 2 bases from J, with 21 bases between. Per the germline V gene, CDR1 is MNHNS and CDR2 is SASEGT. The CDR3 covers 16 residues. This record comes from a study of CD8 T cells in ankylosing spondylitis. Whole-study results and caveats: According to the report, clones linked to the disease were significantly enriched in matched synovial fluid samples taken from ankylosing spondylitis patients.

Via MiXCR, TCRdb re-called the 5' RACE reads, giving one row per CDR3 protein. There are 300,000 to 400,000 distinct CDR3 sequences in the sample; about 20% occur only once, and over 10% lies in the top ten. The clonotype comes from a male donor with ankylosing spondylitis or in good health (not recorded which). The source material was blood, either unsorted or a sorted T cell fraction (not recorded which). This chain connects TRBV6-1 to TRBJ2-7; either TRBD1 or TRBD2 may supply D (5 bases each). The CDR3 region has the DNA TGTGCCAGCACCTTTCGCCCGGGACCGCAAGCCTACGAGCAGTACTTC. Amino acid sequence: CASTFRPGPQAYEQYF.